The 5 T cell receptor beta chains below were found in one sample sequenced in a study of shared clonotypes between healthy human individuals. Sequencing used immunoSEQ multiplex PCR; TCRdb keeps in-frame clones, though not all of them. This sample has around 500,000 clones; more than 75% occur once, and the top ten carry roughly an eighth. Source material: PBMCs. Every receptor here comes from a woman in her 40s in good health. Some clones in this sample may be carry-over from other donors' samples.

Regarding this clone: The sample holds other DNA sequences that translate to the same CDR3. CDR3 bases: TGTGCCAGCTCTCCCGACAGCTACGAGCAGTACTTC. Translated: CASSPDSYEQYF. V gene TRBV18 combines with J gene TRBJ2-7, with a weak D call TRBD1 (5 bases). CDR3 length: 12 amino acids. The germline V gene encodes CDR1 KGHSH and CDR2 LQKENI. V was clipped by 6 bases and J by 3 bases, with 9 bases between them.

This rearrangement joins TRBV6-1 to TRBJ2-1, with D perhaps matching TRBD2 (5 bases). CDR3 length equals 14 residues. Germline values: CDR1 MNHNS, CDR2 SASEGT. The CDR3 here is CGTGGGQAYNEQFF. DNA for the CDR3: TGTGGGACGGGTGGCGGGCAAGCCTACAATGAGCAGTTCTTC.

This chain links TRBV5-4 with TRBJ2-1; 9 bases agree with TRBD2. J lost 8 bases, V lost 0 bases, and 12 bases had no gene match. The CDR3 has 17 residues. Germline V gene data show CDR1 as SGHNT and CDR2 as YYREEE (reference sequence). CDR3 sequence reads: CASSLVGGRAVLYEQFF. The CDR3, as DNA: TGTGCCAGCAGCTTGGTCGGCGGGAGGGCCGTTTTGTATGAGCAGTTCTTC.

This clone has just one count. The chain uses TRBV4-1 and TRBJ2-1; 13 bases agree with TRBD2. Germline trimming cut 1 base from V and 8 bases from J; bases unmatched to any gene: 5. CDR1 and CDR2 from the germline V gene are MGHRA and YSYEKL. This CDR3 comprises 16 residues. CDR3 amino acids: CASSQVRLAGGYEQFF. In DNA form, the CDR3 reads TGCGCCAGCAGCCAAGTGAGACTAGCGGGAGGCTATGAGCAGTTCTTC.

This clone was seen a single time. The chain is built from TRBV19 and TRBJ2-1; D remains unclear. This CDR3 spans 14 amino acids. V lost 9 bases, J lost 5 bases, and 17 bases lay in between. Looked up from germline, CDR1 is LNHDA and CDR2 is SQIVND (reference sequence). As DNA, the CDR3 is TGTGCCAGCCGCCCGACTGCTGCTAACAATGAGCAGTTCTTC. Translated: CASRPTAANNEQFF.